Below, one T cell receptor beta chain is given with its context. Its target is not known. The data are from a study of CD8 T cells in Susac syndrome. Across the whole study: Active disease was present in roughly 6 of the sequenced Susac syndrome patients, and remission in under 10. Notes on the study in general: In Susac syndrome, the CD4+ T cell repertoires did not show clonal expansion.

RNA, at about 0.5 to 1 ug, was reverse transcribed with random hexamers. By means of immunoSEQ multiplex PCR, TCR beta CDR3 spanning 54 Vbeta and 13 Jbeta underwent amplification. TCRdb recomputed calls from the immunoSEQ multiplex PCR reads with MiXCR, one row per CDR3 protein. The sample records some 190,000 distinct CDR3 sequences, roughly 93% being singletons. This CDR3 comprises 16 residues. V was clipped by 0 bases and J by 2 bases, with 14 bases between them. Germline-derived CDR1 and CDR2 are SQVTM and ANQGSEA. This clonotype was obtained from a human donor with Susac syndrome. The material sequenced was CD4+ T cells from PBMCs. The rearrangement uses TRBV29-1 and TRBJ2-1, with D perhaps TRBD2 (7 bases). The CDR3 nucleotides are TGCAGCGTTGAAGAAATTGGGGGGGGCGCCTACAATGAGCAGTTCTTC. It codes for CSVEEIGGGAYNEQFF.